Sequencing of this TCR beta chain was carried out in a study of OX40 agonist ivuxolimab in advanced cancers. Trimming at V came to 0 bases and at J to 8 bases, leaving 6 bases not matched to a gene. Germline values: CDR1 SGHRS, CDR2 YFSETQ. The CDR3 loop spans 16 amino acids. The assay was immunoSEQ multiplex PCR, and TCRdb's table has in-frame clones only and misses some. The data hold 120,000 or so clones, with around 93% observed a single time. J is TRBJ2-1 and V is TRBV5-1, with 12 positions matching TRBD2. The receptor was isolated from an adult with an advanced solid tumor such as melanoma, head and neck, liver or kidney cancer. This material consisted of CD4+ or CD8+ T cells sorted from blood, taken in a trial of the OX40 agonist ivuxolimab. The CDR3 loop reads CASSLALAGGSHEQFF. In nucleotides, the CDR3 is TGCGCCAGCAGCTTGGCCCTAGCGGGGGGGAGCCATGAGCAGTTCTTC.